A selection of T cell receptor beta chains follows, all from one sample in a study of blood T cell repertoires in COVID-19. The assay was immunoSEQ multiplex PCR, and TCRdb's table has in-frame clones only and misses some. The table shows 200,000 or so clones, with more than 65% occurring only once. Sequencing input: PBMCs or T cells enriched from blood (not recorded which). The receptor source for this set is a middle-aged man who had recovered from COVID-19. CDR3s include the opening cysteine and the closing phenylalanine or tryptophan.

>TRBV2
CASNRGLYYEQYF
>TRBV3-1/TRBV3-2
CASSRGQYTEAFF
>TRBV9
CASSVAGTGAYGYTF
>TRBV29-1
CSAAQGRGGYTF
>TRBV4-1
CASSQPPGTPSYEQYF
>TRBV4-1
CASSPRGGAYNEQFF
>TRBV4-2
CASSQGGGGVADTQYF
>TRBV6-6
CASSYREGNYEQYF
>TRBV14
CASSQAPQGFFGELFF
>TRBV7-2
CASSLQSGGEQYF
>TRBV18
CASSRSGTVTDTQYF
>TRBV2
CASSETGNQPQHF
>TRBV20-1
CSASAGYEQYF
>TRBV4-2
CASSQGGNEQFF